These 31 T cell receptor beta chains share one sample of origin, sequenced in a study of blood T cell repertoires in COVID-19. TCRdb's table, derived via immunoSEQ multiplex PCR, lists solely in-frame clones and lacks some. Here the sample spans roughly 280,000 clones, about 88% being singletons. Sequencing was carried out using PBMCs or T cells enriched from blood (not recorded which). All receptors come from a woman aged 45-60 years who had recovered from COVID-19.

The DNA of the CDR3 is TGTGCCAGCAGTTTGCCGCAGGGTCTCGGGGAGCTGTTTTTT. Protein: CASSLPQGLGELFF. The rearrangement uses TRBV28 and TRBJ2-2; weak D call: TRBD1 (5 bases). The CDR3 is made up of 14 amino acids. V lost 3 bases and J 7 bases, leaving 12 bases between the germline ends. Germline-derived CDR1 and CDR2 are MDHEN and SYDVKM.

This chain links TRBV5-8 with TRBJ2-5, with D maybe TRBD1 (6 bases). The V end lost 0 bases, the J end lost 3 bases, and 12 bases lay between the germline ends. Germline-derived CDR1 and CDR2 are SGHTS and YDEGEE. This CDR3 has 15 amino acids. The CDR3 nucleotides read TGTGCCAGCAGCTTGGGAAGGGACAACGAAGAGACCCAGTACTTC. Translating gives CASSLGRDNEETQYF.

This clone was counted a single time. The chain carries TRBV5-6 and TRBJ2-1; no reliable D call. The CDR3 spans 12 residues. V was clipped by 1 base and J by 4 bases, with 3 bases between them. The germline V gene has CDR1 SGHDT and CDR2 YYEEEE. The CDR3 coding sequence is TGTGCCAGCAGCTTGTCGTACAATGAGCAGTTCTTC. Protein product: CASSLSYNEQFF.

The genes are TRBV5-4 and TRBJ1-1; possibly TRBD1 for D (6 bases). Trimming cost V 1 base and J 1 base, with 8 bases left between them. This CDR3 is built from 14 residues. The V gene's germline CDR1 is SGHNT and CDR2 YYREEE (reference sequence). The CDR3, as DNA: TGTGCCAGCAGCTTGACAGGGACGAACACTGAAGCTTTCTTT. Its translation is CASSLTGTNTEAFF.

The chain joins TRBV4-2 to TRBJ2-7, with 11 bases lining up with TRBD2. From germline, CDR1 is LGHNA and CDR2 YNFKEQ. Trimming removed 3 bases from V and 2 bases from J; junction bases left unmatched: 9. The CDR3 runs 17 residues. CDR3 region: CASSHRAGLADAYEQYF. The DNA of the CDR3 is TGTGCCAGCAGCCACCGCGCGGGACTAGCGGACGCCTACGAGCAGTACTTC.

V is TRBV7-9 and J is TRBJ2-2; a possible D gene is TRBD2 (6 bases). The CDR3 is 16 amino acids. The V end was cut by 3 bases, the J end by 6 bases, with 17 bases between. CDR1 is SEHNR and CDR2 is FQNEAQ in the germline V gene (reference sequence). CDR3 DNA: TGTGCCAGCAGCTTGGGGGGAGGAATAGCGTCCGGGGAGCTGTTTTTT. This encodes CASSLGGGIASGELFF.

The chain employs TRBV7-9 and TRBJ1-1; 9 bases are a match to TRBD1. Germline loops: CDR1 SEHNR, CDR2 FQNEAQ (reference sequence). CDR3 size: 18 residues. The V and J ends lost 5 bases and 1 base, in that order; junction bases with no gene match: 14. The CDR3 sequence is CASSSPPGQGTRNTEAFF. As DNA, the CDR3 is TGTGCCAGCAGCAGCCCTCCGGGACAGGGAACGAGGAACACTGAAGCTTTCTTT. Full variable domain (rest looked up from reference TRBV7-9 and TRBJ1-1): DTGVSQNPRHKITKRGQNVTFRCDPISEHNRLYWYRQTLGQGPEFLTYFQNEAQLEKSRLLSDRFSAERPKGSFSTLEIQRTEQGDSAMYLCASSSPPGQGTRNTEAFFGQGTRLTVV.

The V call is TRBV19, the J call TRBJ1-5; D possibly corresponds to TRBD1 (6 bases). This CDR3 has 14 residues. With 7 bases removed from V and 6 bases from J, the gap between germline ends came to 16 bases. Germline CDR1 and CDR2: LNHDA and SQIVND (reference sequence). The CDR3 region is CASKARGEGQPQHF. The CDR3 DNA reads as TGTGCCAGTAAGGCCAGGGGAGAGGGTCAGCCCCAGCATTTT.

The chain has TRBV7-8 and TRBJ2-3; 10 bases are shared with TRBD2. J lost 0 bases, V lost 5 bases, and 8 bases had no gene match. CDR3 length equals 17 residues. Germline-derived CDR1 and CDR2 are SGHVS and FQNEAQ. CDR3 amino acids: CASSRVGTSESTDTQYF. In DNA, the CDR3 is TGTGCCAGCAGCCGAGTCGGGACTAGCGAGAGCACAGATACGCAGTATTTT.

The V gene is TRBV4-3, the J gene TRBJ2-1; TRBD1 might be the D (6 bases). V was clipped by 2 bases and J by 4 bases, with 15 bases between them. The germline V gene has CDR1 LGHNA and CDR2 YSLEER. The CDR3 length is 16 residues. CDR3 in amino acids: CASSQLGQGPYNEQFF. CDR3 nucleotides: TGCGCCAGCAGCCAATTAGGGCAGGGGCCATACAATGAGCAGTTCTTC.

This rearrangement joins TRBV5-1 to TRBJ2-3; D is perhaps TRBD1 (5 bases). CDR1 is SGHRS and CDR2 is YFSETQ in the germline V gene. V was cut by 0 bases and J by 2 bases, with 10 bases left in between. CDR3 length: 15 amino acids. CDR3 loop: CASSLERGNTDTQYF. The CDR3 bases are TGCGCCAGCAGCTTGGAAAGGGGTAACACAGATACGCAGTATTTT.

The rearrangement joins TRBV7-9 to TRBJ2-4; a weak D match, TRBD1 (5 bases). The CDR3 runs to 15 residues. The germline V gene encodes CDR1 SEHNR and CDR2 FQNEAQ (reference sequence). V lost 0 bases and J lost 0, with 6 bases in between. CDR3 amino acids: CASSLADRAKNIQYF. CDR3 bases: TGTGCCAGCAGCTTAGCCGACAGAGCCAAAAACATTCAGTACTTC.

This chain connects TRBV2 to TRBJ1-3; TRBD1 is a possible D gene (5 bases). This CDR3 is built from 12 residues. Trimming left V 3 bases short and J 13 bases short, with 13 bases between. Germline V gives CDR1 SNHLY, CDR2 FYNNEI. The CDR3 DNA follows: TGTGCCAGCAGTGATCGGGGACTCAAAATATATTTT. Translation gives CASSDRGLKIYF.

This clone was counted only a few times. This chain connects TRBV16 to TRBJ1-2; 7 bases are shared with TRBD1. With 2 bases clipped from V and 4 bases from J, the junction kept 4 bases outside the gene matches. This CDR3 is 14 amino acids long. Germline V lookup: CDR1 KGHSY, CDR2 FQNENV. The CDR3 loop reads CASSQGGQIYGYTF. The CDR3 DNA is TGTGCCAGCAGCCAAGGGGGACAGATCTATGGCTACACCTTC.

This clone was detected only a few times. The DNA of the CDR3 is TGTGCCAGCAGTGACCCAGGGGAGACAGGGGGCTGTGAAAAACTGTTTTTT. This sequence encodes CASSDPGETGGCEKLFF. This chain links TRBV6-4 with TRBJ1-4; 10 bases line up with TRBD1. The CDR3 runs to 17 residues. The J segment lost 7 bases and the V segment lost 2 bases, leaving 10 bases of the junction unmatched. Germline CDR1 MRHNA, CDR2 SNTAGT.

V and J are TRBV30 and TRBJ1-1, with D maybe TRBD1 (5 bases). The CDR3 is 15 amino acids. Trimming took 1 base from V and 2 from J, leaving 14 bases between them. Germline V gives CDR1 GTSNPN, CDR2 SVGIG (reference sequence). The CDR3 bases are TGTGCCTGGAGTGATCCAGGGAAGTATAACACTGAAGCTTTCTTT. Its translation: CAWSDPGKYNTEAFF.

This clone was picked up one time. The chain carries TRBV6-5 and TRBJ2-3; 13 nucleotides match TRBD2. The CDR3 is 15 amino acids. CDR1 and CDR2 (germline): MNHEY, SVGAGI. After removal of 4 bases from V and 14 bases from J, the junction contained 12 bases not matched to a gene. CDR3 coding DNA: TGTGCCAGCAGTTCCCCGACTAGCGGGAGGCCCCCGTGGTATTTT. It codes for CASSSPTSGRPPWYF.

There are a few counts of this clone. The chain recombines TRBV7-2 with TRBJ2-3; 7 bases match TRBD2. The germline gives CDR1 SGHTA, CDR2 FQGNSA. J gave up 5 bases and V 3 bases, and 5 bases lay outside the gene matches. This CDR3 contains 14 residues. As DNA, the CDR3 is TGTGCCAGCAGCTTTTTGGGAGGGGAAGATACGCAGTATTTT. It translates to CASSFLGGEDTQYF.

The chain recombines TRBV19 with TRBJ1-4; TRBD1 aligns across 7 bases. Germline V gene lookup returns CDR1 LNHDA and CDR2 SQIVND (reference sequence). This CDR3 comprises 15 residues. Unmatched junction bases numbered 4, after V lost 5 bases and J lost 1 base. The CDR3 loop reads CASSGTGVTNEKLFF. As DNA, the CDR3 is TGTGCCAGTAGTGGCACAGGGGTAACTAATGAAAAACTGTTTTTT.

The V call is TRBV18, the J call TRBJ2-5; possibly TRBD2 for D (6 bases). CDR1 is KGHSH, CDR2 LQKENI, per germline. The CDR3 covers 13 residues. V was clipped by 1 base and J by 3 bases, with 6 bases between them. The CDR3 DNA sequence: TGTGCCAGCTCACCACGGGGGGAAGAGACCCAGTACTTC. Protein: CASSPRGEETQYF.

J is TRBJ2-3 and V is TRBV18; TRBD2 matches at 10 bases. CDR1 is KGHSH, CDR2 LQKENI, per germline. The CDR3 has 14 amino acids. Trimming took 3 bases from V and 9 from J; bases not matched to a gene: 6. CDR3 nucleotides: TGTGCCAGCTCACCTAGCGGGAGGCCCCAGACGCAGTATTTT. It yields the protein CASSPSGRPQTQYF.

The rearrangement uses TRBV2 and TRBJ1-6; TRBD1 agrees at 10 bases. Germline CDR1 reads SNHLY; CDR2 reads FYNNEI. The CDR3 loop spans 15 amino acids. Unmatched junction bases numbered 8, after V lost 5 bases and J lost 10 bases. As DNA, the CDR3 is TGTGCCAGCAGTAAACGACAGGGGGCTGAGTCACCCCTCCACTTT. Translated, it gives CASSKRQGAESPLHF.

A word on this clone: Different DNA sequences within this sample yield the same CDR3. J is TRBJ2-2 and V is TRBV7-2; 14 bases agree with TRBD2. This CDR3 has 16 residues. Germline values: CDR1 SGHTA, CDR2 FQGNSA. V was pared by 4 bases and J by 6 bases, with 4 bases of the junction left unmatched. The CDR3 region is CASSSKGLAGAGELFF. The CDR3, as DNA: TGTGCCAGCAGCTCGAAGGGACTAGCGGGAGCCGGGGAGCTGTTTTTT.

This clone has a handful of counts. This chain joins TRBV7-2 and TRBJ2-2, with 10 positions matching TRBD1. With V trimmed by 10 bases and J by 6 bases, 11 bases remained unmatched. The CDR3 sequence is 15 residues long. CDR1 is SGHTA and CDR2 is FQGNSA in the germline V gene. The CDR3 loop reads CATRGTGVVAGELFF. CDR3 nucleotides: TGTGCCACACGGGGGACAGGGGTTGTCGCCGGGGAGCTGTTTTTT.

The genes are TRBV6-1 and TRBJ1-5; perhaps TRBD1 as D (6 bases). The CDR3 spans 13 residues. Between the trimmed V and J ends, which lost 2 bases and 6 bases, there was a span of 8 bases. The germline V gene encodes CDR1 MNHNS and CDR2 SASEGT. The CDR3 region is CASSETRGQPQHF. The CDR3 DNA sequence: TGTGCCAGCAGTGAAACCAGGGGTCAGCCCCAGCATTTT.

The chain is built from TRBV18 and TRBJ1-2; 7 bases align to TRBD1. This CDR3 has 14 amino acids. V shed 8 bases, J shed 5 bases, and the junction held 11 bases outside the gene matches. From germline, CDR1 is KGHSH and CDR2 LQKENI. The DNA of the CDR3 is TGTGCCAGCACGGGACAGACTCTGGATTATGGCTACACCTTC. It codes for CASTGQTLDYGYTF.

The V and J genes are TRBV28 and TRBJ1-3; D not resolved. In germline, CDR1 is MDHEN, CDR2 SYDVKM. The V gene lost 2 bases and the J gene lost 0 bases, with 11 bases spanning the gap. The CDR3 has 16 amino acids. The CDR3 sequence: CASSLRAGSSGNTIYF. CDR3 DNA sequence: TGTGCCAGCAGTTTACGAGCAGGTTCCTCTGGAAACACCATATATTTT.

DNA of the CDR3: TGTGCCAGCAGCCAAGTCGTGACAGGGAACTATGGCTACACCTTC. Amino acids: CASSQVVTGNYGYTF. J is TRBJ1-2 and V is TRBV4-2; 7 bases are a match to TRBD1. The germline gives CDR1 LGHNA, CDR2 YNFKEQ. V gave up 1 base and J gave up 2 bases; unmatched junction bases: 4. CDR3 length: 15 amino acids.

CDR3 in amino acids: CASSQDYPARSDNEQFF. Written as DNA, the CDR3 is TGCGCCAGCAGCCAAGATTACCCCGCTAGGAGCGACAATGAGCAGTTCTTC. The rearrangement links TRBV4-3 to TRBJ2-1; D is unresolved. CDR3 size: 17 residues. Germline assignment: CDR1 LGHNA and CDR2 YSLEER. The V gene lost 0 bases and the J gene lost 5 bases, with 17 bases spanning the gap.

The V and J genes are TRBV18 and TRBJ2-5; D is unresolved. Germline assignment: CDR1 KGHSH and CDR2 LQKENI. V lost 5 bases and J lost 2, with 9 bases in between. The CDR3 runs 13 residues. CDR3 sequence (DNA): TGTGCCAGCTCAGAGAGATTACAAGAGACCCAGTACTTC. It yields the protein CASSERLQETQYF.

V gene TRBV18 combines with J gene TRBJ1-1; D uncertain. Germline loops: CDR1 KGHSH, CDR2 LQKENI. Trimming removed 3 bases from V and 4 bases from J, with 12 bases in between. The CDR3 is 14 amino acids. DNA for the CDR3: TGTGCCAGCTCACCGAGTATTTCACGCACTGAAGCTTTCTTT. It is translated as CASSPSISRTEAFF.